These 11 T cell receptor beta chains came from one sample sequenced in a study of blood T cell repertoires in COVID-19. Method: immunoSEQ multiplex PCR; TCRdb's copy keeps in-frame clones and lacks some. This sample has 50,000 or so clones, with approximately 83% found just once. The specimen sequenced was peripheral blood. These receptor sequences come from a man between 65 and 85 years old with acute or convalescent COVID-19.

V is TRBV19 and J is TRBJ2-1; D is perhaps TRBD2 (6 bases). Germline V gene lookup returns CDR1 LNHDA and CDR2 SQIVND (reference sequence). V was pared by 0 bases and J by 6 bases, with 18 bases between. The CDR3 extends over 17 amino acids. CDR3 sequence reads: CASSIDRLQGGGNEQFF. In nucleotides, the CDR3 is TGTGCCAGTAGTATAGATCGGCTTCAGGGAGGAGGCAATGAGCAGTTCTTC. Filled out from reference TRBV19 and TRBJ2-1, the complete variable domain reads DGGITQSPKYLFRKEGQNVTLSCEQNLNHDAMYWYRQDPGQGLRLIYYSQIVNDFQKGDIAEGYSVSREKKESFPLTVTSAQKNPTAFYLCASSIDRLQGGGNEQFFGPGTRLTVL.

This clone has a count of ten or more. The chain has TRBV7-9 and TRBJ2-5; TRBD2 matches 7 bases. Germline values: CDR1 SEHNR, CDR2 FQNEAQ (reference sequence). The CDR3 has 14 amino acids. V gave up 5 bases and J gave up 7 bases; unmatched junction bases: 10. The CDR3 here is CASSHSGGGGTQYF. Written as DNA, the CDR3 is TGTGCCAGCAGCCACAGCGGCGGGGGTGGGACCCAGTACTTC.

This clone appeared a single time. V gene TRBV30 combines with J gene TRBJ1-6; 9 bases line up with TRBD1. Germline V gene lookup returns CDR1 GTSNPN and CDR2 SVGIG (reference sequence). After removal of 2 bases from V and 6 bases from J, the junction contained 11 bases not matched to a gene. The CDR3 covers 17 residues. The CDR3 DNA reads TGTGCCTGGAGTACTATCACAGGGGGCGAGGGTAATTCACCCCTCCACTTT. It translates to CAWSTITGGEGNSPLHF.

The gene calls are TRBV7-2 and TRBJ2-5, with TRBD1 identical over 7 bases. J lost 3 bases, V lost 5 bases, and 3 bases had no gene match. The length of the CDR3 is 13 residues. The V gene's germline CDR1 is SGHTA and CDR2 FQGNSA. The CDR3 bases are TGTGCCAGCAGCCGACAGGGAAAAGAGACCCAGTACTTC. Protein: CASSRQGKETQYF. Full variable domain (remainder filled in from reference TRBV7-2 and TRBJ2-5): GAGVSQSPSNKVTEKGKDVELRCDPISGHTALYWYRQSLGQGLEFLIYFQGNSAPDKSGLPSDRFSAERTGGSVSTLTIQRTQQEDSAVYLCASSRQGKETQYFGPGTRLLVL.

This chain connects TRBV5-1 to TRBJ2-1, with 9 bases matching TRBD2. This CDR3 spans 15 amino acids. V shed 0 bases and J 9 bases; nucleotides not matched to a gene: 7. Germline-derived CDR1 and CDR2 are SGHRS and YFSETQ. The CDR3 sequence: CASSLGLAGVGEQFF. DNA for the CDR3: TGCGCCAGCAGCTTGGGTTTAGCGGGAGTGGGTGAGCAGTTCTTC.

This clone appeared once. V gene TRBV11-3 combines with J gene TRBJ2-6; no clear D gene. V lost 5 bases and J 0 bases, leaving 11 bases between the germline ends. Germline assignment: CDR1 SGHNT and CDR2 YENEEA. The CDR3 extends over 16 amino acids. For the CDR3, the DNA is TGTGCCAGCAGCCTAGGCTCGGGCTCTGGGGCCAACGTCCTGACTTTC. Translated, it gives CASSLGSGSGANVLTF.

The sample holds a few counts of this clone. The chain couples TRBV7-9 to TRBJ2-7; TRBD1 matches at 7 bases. The length of the CDR3 is 15 residues. The germline gives CDR1 SEHNR, CDR2 FQNEAQ (reference sequence). J gave up 3 bases and V 1 base, and 6 bases lay outside the gene matches. The DNA for the CDR3 is TGTGCCAGCAGCTTAGTCTCAGGGGGTATCTACGAGCAGTACTTC. This encodes CASSLVSGGIYEQYF. Full variable domain (rest looked up from reference TRBV7-9 and TRBJ2-7): DTGVSQNPRHKITKRGQNVTFRCDPISEHNRLYWYRQTLGQGPEFLTYFQNEAQLEKSRLLSDRFSAERPKGSFSTLEIQRTEQGDSAMYLCASSLVSGGIYEQYFGPGTRLTVT.

V is TRBV30 and J is TRBJ1-2; weak D call: TRBD1 (5 bases). The CDR3 runs to 14 residues. CDR1 is GTSNPN and CDR2 is SVGIG in the germline V gene (reference sequence). The V end lost 4 bases, the J end lost 4 bases, and 16 bases lay between the germline ends. The chain's CDR3 is CAWTAGHAVYGYTF. The CDR3 nucleotides read TGTGCCTGGACGGCAGGGCACGCCGTCTATGGCTACACCTTC.

The chain combines TRBV19 with TRBJ2-6, with TRBD2 matching 8 bases. Trimming cost V 4 bases and J 4 bases; bases outside gene matches: 9. CDR3 length: 17 amino acids. The V gene's germline CDR1 is LNHDA and CDR2 SQIVND (reference sequence). Written as DNA, the CDR3 is TGTGCCAGTAGTACGTCGGGAGGGCCTTCCGGGGCCAACGTCCTGACTTTC. It encodes CASSTSGGPSGANVLTF.

The chain is built from TRBV3-1 (or the pseudogene TRBV3-2) and TRBJ2-7; maybe TRBD1 (5 bases). Trimming cost V 2 bases and J 2 bases, with 10 bases left between them. CDR1 is LGHDT, CDR2 YNNKEL, per germline (reference sequence). This CDR3 contains 14 residues. The CDR3 DNA follows: TGTGCCAGCAGCCAAAGACAGATACCCTACGAGCAGTACTTC. Translating it yields CASSQRQIPYEQYF.

This chain uses TRBV7-2 with TRBJ2-7; 11 nucleotides agree with TRBD1. Germline loops: CDR1 SGHTA, CDR2 FQGNSA. This CDR3 is built from 14 residues. After removal of 4 bases from V and 2 bases from J, the junction contained 1 base not matched to a gene. Here the CDR3 reads CASSWDRGAYEQYF. DNA for the CDR3: TGTGCCAGCAGCTGGGACAGGGGGGCCTACGAGCAGTACTTC.